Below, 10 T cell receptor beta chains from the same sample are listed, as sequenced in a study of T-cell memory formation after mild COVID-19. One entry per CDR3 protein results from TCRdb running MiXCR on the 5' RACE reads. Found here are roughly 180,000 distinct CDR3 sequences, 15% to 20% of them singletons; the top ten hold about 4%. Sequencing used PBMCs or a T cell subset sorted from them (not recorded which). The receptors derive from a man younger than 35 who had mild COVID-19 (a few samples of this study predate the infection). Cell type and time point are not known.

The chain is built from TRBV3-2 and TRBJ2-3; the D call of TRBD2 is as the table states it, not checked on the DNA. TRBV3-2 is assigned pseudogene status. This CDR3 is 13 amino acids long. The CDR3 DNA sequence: TGTGCCAGCTATAGCGGGGGCTCAGATACGCAGTATTTT. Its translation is CASYSGGSDTQYF.

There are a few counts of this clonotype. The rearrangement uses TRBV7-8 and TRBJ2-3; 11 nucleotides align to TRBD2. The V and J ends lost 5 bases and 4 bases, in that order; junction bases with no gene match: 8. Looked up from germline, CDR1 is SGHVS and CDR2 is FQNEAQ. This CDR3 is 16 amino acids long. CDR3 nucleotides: TGTGCCAGCAGCCGGCTAGCGGGGGGCCCCGCAGATACGCAGTATTTT. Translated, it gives CASSRLAGGPADTQYF.

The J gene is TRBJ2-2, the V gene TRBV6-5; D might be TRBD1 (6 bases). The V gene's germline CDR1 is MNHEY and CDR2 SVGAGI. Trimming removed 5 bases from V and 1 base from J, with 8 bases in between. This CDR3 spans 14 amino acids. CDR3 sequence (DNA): TGTGCCAGCAGTAAACAGGGGAACACCGGGGAGCTGTTTTTT. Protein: CASSKQGNTGELFF.

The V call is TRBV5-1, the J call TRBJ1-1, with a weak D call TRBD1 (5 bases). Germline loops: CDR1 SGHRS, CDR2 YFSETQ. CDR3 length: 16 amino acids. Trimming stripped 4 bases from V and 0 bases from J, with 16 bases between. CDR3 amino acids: CASSPGGGEMNTEAFF. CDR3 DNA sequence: TGCGCCAGCAGCCCGGGGGGTGGGGAGATGAACACTGAAGCTTTCTTT. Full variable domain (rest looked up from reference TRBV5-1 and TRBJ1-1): KAGVTQTPRYLIKTRGQQVTLSCSPISGHRSVSWYQQTPGQGLQFLFEYFSETQRNKGNFPGRFSGRQFSNSRSEMNVSTLELGDSALYLCASSPGGGEMNTEAFFGQGTRLTVV.

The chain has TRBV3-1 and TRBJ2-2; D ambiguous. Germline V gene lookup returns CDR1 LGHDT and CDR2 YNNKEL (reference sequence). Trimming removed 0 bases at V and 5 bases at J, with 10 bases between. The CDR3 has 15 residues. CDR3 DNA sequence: TGTGCCAGCAGCCAAGATCCGGTCAGGACCGGGGAGCTGTTTTTT. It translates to CASSQDPVRTGELFF. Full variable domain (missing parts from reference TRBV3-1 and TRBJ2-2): DTAVSQTPKYLVTQMGNDKSIKCEQNLGHDTMYWYKQDSKKFLKIMFSYNNKELIINETVPNRFSPKSPDKAHLNLHINSLELGDSAVYFCASSQDPVRTGELFFGEGSRLTVL.

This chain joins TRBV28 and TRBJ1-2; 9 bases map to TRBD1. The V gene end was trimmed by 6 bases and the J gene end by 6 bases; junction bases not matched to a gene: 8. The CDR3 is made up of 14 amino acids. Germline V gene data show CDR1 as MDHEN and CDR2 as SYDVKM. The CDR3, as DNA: TGTGCCAGCAGCCAGATTACAGGGGGCGATGGCTACACCTTC. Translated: CASSQITGGDGYTF.

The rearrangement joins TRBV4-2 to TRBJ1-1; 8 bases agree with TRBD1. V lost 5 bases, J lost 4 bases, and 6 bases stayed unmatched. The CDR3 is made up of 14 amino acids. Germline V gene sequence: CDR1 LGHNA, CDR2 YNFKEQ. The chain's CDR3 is CASSRTTGATEAFF. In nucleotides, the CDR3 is TGTGCCAGCAGCAGAACGACAGGGGCCACTGAAGCTTTCTTT.

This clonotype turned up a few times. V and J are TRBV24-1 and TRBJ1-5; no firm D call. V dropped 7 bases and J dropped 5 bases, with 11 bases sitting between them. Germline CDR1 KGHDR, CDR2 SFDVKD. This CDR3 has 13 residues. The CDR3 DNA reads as TGTGCCACCAGCGGTGGGTGGGATCAGCCCCAGCATTTT. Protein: CATSGGWDQPQHF.

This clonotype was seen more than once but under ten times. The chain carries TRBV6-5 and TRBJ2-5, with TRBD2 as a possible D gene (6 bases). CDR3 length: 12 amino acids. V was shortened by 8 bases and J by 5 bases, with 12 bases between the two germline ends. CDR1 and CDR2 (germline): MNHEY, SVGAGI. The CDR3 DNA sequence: TGTGCCAGCGCGGGGTTGATGGAGACCCAGTACTTC. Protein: CASAGLMETQYF.

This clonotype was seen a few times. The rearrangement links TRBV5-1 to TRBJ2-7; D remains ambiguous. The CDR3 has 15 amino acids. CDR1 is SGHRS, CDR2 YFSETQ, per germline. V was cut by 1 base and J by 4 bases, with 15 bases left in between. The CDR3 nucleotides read TGCGCCAGCAGCTTGTATACTGGGCTTATATACGAGCAGTACTTC. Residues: CASSLYTGLIYEQYF.